The T cell receptor (beta chain) described here comes from a study of T-cell reconstitution after alpha-beta-depleted transplantation in children. Overall study results and limits: Newly made T cells mostly supplied T-cell counts and diversity one year after transplant. Diversity of TCRbeta at day 60 was high in some patients, arising from surviving recipient T cells and thymic progenitors. Several hundred expanded graft clones reportedly gave rise to the alpha-beta T cells present about two months after transplant.

It was with unique molecular identifiers that the TCRbeta library was prepared. A single record per CDR3 protein comes from TCRdb applying MiXCR to the PCR reads. The profile shows some 130,000 distinct CDR3 sequences, about 9.5% of them singletons. Per germline, CDR1 SGDLS and CDR2 YYNGEE. With 4 bases clipped from V and 6 bases from J, the junction kept 6 bases outside the gene matches. This CDR3 contains 15 residues. Of note for this clonotype: Its antigen is not identified.

The V call is TRBV9, the J call TRBJ2-1; TRBD2 matches 11 bases. The starting material was PBMCs, mostly from graft donor cells, obtained 180 days after TCRalphabeta/CD19-depleted stem cell transplant. The receptor comes from a girl in the first two years of life who had a stem cell transplant for combined immunodeficiency, so the T cells may come from the graft donor. The DNA of the CDR3 is TGTGCCAGCAGCTTAGCGGGAGGGCTTCCCAATGAGCAGTTCTTC. It yields the protein CASSLAGGLPNEQFF.